This entry describes one T cell receptor (beta chain). No cognate antigen has been identified for it. Per-base quality was not reported, and no clone a single base away is much larger than it. According to the germline V gene, CDR1 reads LGHNA and CDR2 reads YSLEER. Here V drops 3 bases and J drops 13 bases, and the junction holds 13 bases not matched to any gene. CDR3 length: 15 amino acids, cysteine to phenylalanine. Only the CDR3 DNA is retained, 45 bases long and in frame from the first base. This sample stems from a study of a mutant IDH1 vaccine in newly diagnosed glioma (dated by TCRdb to about 2021). A note on the overall study: Vaccination started 4-6 weeks after radiotherapy alone, or was given together with temozolomide cycles in the groups whose treatment included chemotherapy. Six visits were used for peripheral blood collection: V03 (baseline), V05, V07, V10, V12 and V13. Of the approximately 33 treated patients, 62.5% were male and about 40% were female, and a mean age of about 37 years was recorded. Prior to enrollment, patients had been given standard therapy consisting of radiotherapy alone, temozolomide alone, or radiochemotherapy with temozolomide, with the combination given to most patients. Longitudinal TCRB deep sequencing was done for 25 to 30 treated patients, wherever samples were available for exploratory analyses. The week-35 safety follow-up was designated visit V12, and the week-47 end of study was designated visit V13.

Receptors were amplified or captured by the immunoSEQ multiplex PCR assay. The hsTCRB Kit was used according to the manufacturer's protocol to amplify rearranged TCR beta chain sequences. Sequencing of TCRB libraries was carried out on an Illumina MiSeq. From the authors' description of their analysis: Demultiplexing, trimming and gene mapping were performed with the kit vendor's proprietary platform. The table comes from immuneACCESS by way of TCRdb, which keeps in-frame sequences with V and J called. Part of the clones is missing from these tables; in studies checked, under half for an unresolved V gene and the rest for unknown reasons. V and J calls and clone size are those listed in that table; D and trimming were worked out from the DNA. This sample holds about 34,000 clones; around 90% were observed only once. The ten largest clones add up to just over 5% of the sample. What the work shows at the level of the full study, not this receptor alone: Vaccine-induced immune responses across multiple MHC alleles were detected in approximately 93% of patients. Availability determined which PBMC samples were chosen for TCRB deep sequencing. Changes in the top peripheral T cell clonotypes picked up by TCRB sequencing did not appear to be linked to pseudoprogression. It was noted by the authors that analyses of patient blood samples could not be reproduced owing to sample limitations.

The time point label on this specimen signifies: week 47, end of study. Every vaccine dose consisted of 300 ug of a 20-mer mutant IDH1 peptide in Montanide, administered subcutaneously together with topical imiquimod. Patients were given eight vaccinations, in weeks 1, 3, 5, 7, 11, 15, 19 and 23, which matched visits V03 through V10. Newly diagnosed WHO grade 3 or 4 IDH1-mutant astrocytomas showing loss of nuclear ATRX were present in the donors. The samples were drawn from NOA16, a multicentre, single-arm, open-label phase I trial in Germany that tested a mutant IDH1 peptide vaccine in humans for the first time. Genomic DNA for TCRB sequencing was extracted from EDTA blood using the DNeasy Blood and Tissue Kit.

The rearranged chain carries TRBV4-3 and TRBJ2-2; TRBD1 matches 8 bases in the middle. The source material was PBMCs, sampled from a glioma patient whose treatment included an IDH1 peptide vaccine. The receptor's source is a woman between 40 and 50 years old with glioma. The CDR3 sequence is CASSHTDGQGLPLFF. The sequenced DNA is TGCGCCAGCAGCCACACGGATGGACAGGGCTTACCGCTGTTTTTT.